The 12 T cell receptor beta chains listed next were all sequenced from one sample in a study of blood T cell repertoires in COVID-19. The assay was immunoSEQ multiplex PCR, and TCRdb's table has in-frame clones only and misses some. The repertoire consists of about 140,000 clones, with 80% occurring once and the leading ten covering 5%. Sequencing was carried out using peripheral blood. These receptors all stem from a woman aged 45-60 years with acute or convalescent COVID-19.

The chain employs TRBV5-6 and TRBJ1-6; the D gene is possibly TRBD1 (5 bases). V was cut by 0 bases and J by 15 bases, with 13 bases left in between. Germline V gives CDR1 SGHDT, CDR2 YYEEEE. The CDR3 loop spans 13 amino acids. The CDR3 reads CASSLGRDYHLHF. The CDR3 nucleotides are TGTGCCAGCAGCTTGGGCAGGGATTATCACCTCCACTTT.

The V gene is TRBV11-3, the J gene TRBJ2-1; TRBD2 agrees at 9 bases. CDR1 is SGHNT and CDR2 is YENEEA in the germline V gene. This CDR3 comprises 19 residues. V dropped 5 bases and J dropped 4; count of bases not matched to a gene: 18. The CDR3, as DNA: TGTGCCAGCAGCCCGGGGTGGGTAGCGGGGGAGCCAGATTACAATGAGCAGTTCTTC. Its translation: CASSPGWVAGEPDYNEQFF.

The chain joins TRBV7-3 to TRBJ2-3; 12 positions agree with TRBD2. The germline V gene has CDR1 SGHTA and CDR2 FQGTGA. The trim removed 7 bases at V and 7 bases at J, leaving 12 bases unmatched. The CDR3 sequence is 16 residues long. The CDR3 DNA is TGTGCCAGCAATCGGGCGACTAGCGGGGGTATGTATACGCAGTATTTT. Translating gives CASNRATSGGMYTQYF.

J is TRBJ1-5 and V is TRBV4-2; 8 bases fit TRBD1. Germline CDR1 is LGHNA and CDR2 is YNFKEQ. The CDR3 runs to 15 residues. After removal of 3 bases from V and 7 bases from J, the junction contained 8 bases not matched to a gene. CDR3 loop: CASSHLDRGSQPQHF. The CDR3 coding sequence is TGTGCCAGCAGCCATCTCGACAGGGGAAGCCAGCCCCAGCATTTT.

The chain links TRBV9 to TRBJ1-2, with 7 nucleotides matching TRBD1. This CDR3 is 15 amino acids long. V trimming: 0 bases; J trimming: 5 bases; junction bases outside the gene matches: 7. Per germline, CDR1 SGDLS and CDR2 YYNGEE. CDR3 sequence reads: CASSVDISGGYGYTF. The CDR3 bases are TGTGCCAGCAGCGTAGACATTTCAGGGGGTTATGGCTACACCTTC.

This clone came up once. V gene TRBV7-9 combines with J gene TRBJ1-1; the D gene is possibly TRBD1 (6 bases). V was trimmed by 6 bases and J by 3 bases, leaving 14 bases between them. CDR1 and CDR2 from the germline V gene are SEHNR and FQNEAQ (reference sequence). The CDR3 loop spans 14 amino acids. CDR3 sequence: CASSYGQPHTEAFF. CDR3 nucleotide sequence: TGTGCCAGCAGTTATGGACAGCCGCACACTGAAGCTTTCTTT. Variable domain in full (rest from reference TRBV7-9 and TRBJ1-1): DTGVSQNPRHKITKRGQNVTFRCDPISEHNRLYWYRQTLGQGPEFLTYFQNEAQLEKSRLLSDRFSAERPKGSFSTLEIQRTEQGDSAMYLCASSYGQPHTEAFFGQGTRLTVV.

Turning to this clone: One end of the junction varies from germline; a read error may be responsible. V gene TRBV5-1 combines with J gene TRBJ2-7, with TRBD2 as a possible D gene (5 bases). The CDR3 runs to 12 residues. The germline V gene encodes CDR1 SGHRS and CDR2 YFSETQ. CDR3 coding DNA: TGCGCCAGCAGCGCTAGCTCCCACGAGCAGTACTTC. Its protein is CASSASSHEQYF.

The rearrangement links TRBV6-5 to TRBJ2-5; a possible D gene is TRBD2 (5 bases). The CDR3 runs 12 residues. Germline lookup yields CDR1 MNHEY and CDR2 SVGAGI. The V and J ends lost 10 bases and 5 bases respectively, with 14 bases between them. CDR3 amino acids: CATGSMRETQYF. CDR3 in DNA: TGTGCCACGGGGAGCATGAGGGAGACCCAGTACTTC.

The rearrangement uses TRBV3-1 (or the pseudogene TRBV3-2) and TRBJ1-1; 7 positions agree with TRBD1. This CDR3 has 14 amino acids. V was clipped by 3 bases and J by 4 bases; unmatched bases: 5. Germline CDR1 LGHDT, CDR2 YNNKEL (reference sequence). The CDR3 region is CASSQDRSGTEAFF. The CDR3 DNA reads TGTGCCAGCAGCCAGGACAGGTCGGGCACTGAAGCTTTCTTT.

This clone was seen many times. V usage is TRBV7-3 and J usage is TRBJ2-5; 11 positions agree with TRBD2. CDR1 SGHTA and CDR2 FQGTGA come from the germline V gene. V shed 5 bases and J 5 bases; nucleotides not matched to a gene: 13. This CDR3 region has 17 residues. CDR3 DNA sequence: TGTGCCAGCAGCCCCCTGGGTTTAGCGGGGGGGCGGGAGACCCAGTACTTC. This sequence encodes CASSPLGLAGGRETQYF.

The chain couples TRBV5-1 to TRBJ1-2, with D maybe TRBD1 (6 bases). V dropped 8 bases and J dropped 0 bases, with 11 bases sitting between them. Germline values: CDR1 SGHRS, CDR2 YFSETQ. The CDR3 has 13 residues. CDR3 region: CASSRGSNYGYTF. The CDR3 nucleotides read TGCGCCAGTTCAAGGGGGTCTAACTATGGCTACACCTTC. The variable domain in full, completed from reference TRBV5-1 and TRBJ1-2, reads KAGVTQTPRYLIKTRGQQVTLSCSPISGHRSVSWYQQTPGQGLQFLFEYFSETQRNKGNFPGRFSGRQFSNSRSEMNVSTLELGDSALYLCASSRGSNYGYTFGSGTRLTVV.

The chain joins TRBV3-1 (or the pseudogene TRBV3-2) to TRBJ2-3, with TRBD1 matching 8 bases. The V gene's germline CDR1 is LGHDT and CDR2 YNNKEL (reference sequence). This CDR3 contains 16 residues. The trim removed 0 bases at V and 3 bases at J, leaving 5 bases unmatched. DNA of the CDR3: TGTGCCAGCAGCCAAGATCCCGGGACAGGAACAGATACGCAGTATTTT. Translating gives CASSQDPGTGTDTQYF.